One sample yielded the 29 T cell receptor beta chains listed below, sequenced in a study of blood T cell repertoires in COVID-19. Clones were sequenced by immunoSEQ multiplex PCR, and TCRdb holds only the in-frame ones, with some missing. The sample includes around 65,000 clones, 82% of them seen just once. The sample consisted of peripheral blood. The receptors derive from an elderly man with active COVID-19.

This clone was found once. The J gene is TRBJ2-7, the V gene TRBV27, with TRBD2 matching 8 bases. Looked up from germline, CDR1 is MNHEY and CDR2 is SMNVEV (reference sequence). The CDR3 totals 15 residues. The junction had 13 bases not matched to a gene; V was cut back by 8 bases and J by 4 bases. CDR3 sequence (DNA): TGTGCCAGCCTGGCATCGGCGGGAGGTATTTACGAGCAGTACTTC. This encodes CASLASAGGIYEQYF.

This sequence joins TRBV3-1 (or the pseudogene TRBV3-2) and TRBJ2-5, with D possibly being TRBD1 (6 bases). Trimming removed 1 base from V and 5 bases from J, with 8 bases in between. The germline gives CDR1 LGHDT, CDR2 YNNKEL (reference sequence). CDR3 length: 13 amino acids. In nucleotides, the CDR3 is TGTGCCAGCAGCCAAGTAAGGGGGGAGACCCAGTACTTC. This encodes CASSQVRGETQYF.

The rearrangement uses TRBV28 and TRBJ1-2; 8 nucleotides match TRBD1. In germline, CDR1 is MDHEN, CDR2 SYDVKM. The CDR3 sequence is 18 residues long. V dropped 6 bases and J dropped 1; count of bases not matched to a gene: 16. Here the CDR3 reads CASRPQTGRGQNNYGYTF. CDR3 sequence (DNA): TGTGCCAGCAGGCCCCAGACCGGCAGGGGGCAAAATAACTATGGCTACACCTTC.

The V gene is TRBV19, the J gene TRBJ2-5; 7 positions agree with TRBD1. V gave up 6 bases and J gave up 5 bases; unmatched junction bases: 12. The CDR3 is 15 residues long. Germline CDR1 and CDR2: LNHDA and SQIVND (reference sequence). The CDR3 bases are TGTGCCAGTAGGAAAACAGGGGTTGAACACGAGACCCAGTACTTC. This encodes CASRKTGVEHETQYF.

The rearrangement joins TRBV7-3 to TRBJ2-1; possibly TRBD1 for D (5 bases). Trimming took 2 bases from V and 2 from J, leaving 16 bases between them. CDR1 SGHTA and CDR2 FQGTGA come from the germline V gene. The CDR3 has 17 amino acids. In DNA, the CDR3 is TGTGCCAGCAGCTTAGGTCCCGGACATCGAACCTACAATGAGCAGTTCTTC. This encodes CASSLGPGHRTYNEQFF.

This sequence joins TRBV19 and TRBJ1-2, with no clear D. Trimming removed 5 bases from V and 3 bases from J, with 16 bases in between. The CDR3 has 15 amino acids. CDR1 and CDR2 (germline): LNHDA, SQIVND (reference sequence). The CDR3 nucleotides are TGTGCCAGTAGTCGGAAGGCCCAGGCTTACTATGGCTACACCTTC. Protein: CASSRKAQAYYGYTF.

The V gene is TRBV9, the J gene TRBJ1-2; 7 nucleotides agree with TRBD1. This CDR3 comprises 14 residues. CDR1 SGDLS and CDR2 YYNGEE come from the germline V gene. V lost 4 bases and J lost 2; bases outside the gene matches: 5. The CDR3 protein is CASSPTDRNYGYTF. CDR3 sequence (DNA): TGTGCCAGCAGCCCGACGGACAGGAACTATGGCTACACCTTC.

The V call is TRBV7-2, the J call TRBJ2-7; D is ambiguous. CDR1 SGHTA and CDR2 FQGNSA come from the germline V gene. V lost 2 bases and J 0 bases, leaving 8 bases between the germline ends. This CDR3 has 14 amino acids. CDR3 coding DNA: TGTGCCAGCAGCTTAAAATCGAGCTCCTACGAGCAGTACTTC. Translated: CASSLKSSSYEQYF.

The chain links TRBV6-5 to TRBJ1-5; D is perhaps TRBD1 (6 bases). Germline lookup yields CDR1 MNHEY and CDR2 SVGAGI. The CDR3 is 14 amino acids. Trimming took off 5 bases at V and 2 bases at J, with 10 bases between the two ends. CDR3 sequence: CASSKQGGNQPQHF. CDR3 coding DNA: TGTGCCAGCAGTAAACAGGGCGGCAATCAGCCCCAGCATTTT.

This clone occurred many times. The rearrangement joins TRBV19 to TRBJ1-3, with TRBD1 matching 7 bases. Germline loops: CDR1 LNHDA, CDR2 SQIVND (reference sequence). The CDR3 is 18 amino acids. J lost 1 base, V lost 5 bases, and 14 bases had no gene match. The CDR3 DNA reads as TGTGCCAGTAGTCCCCACCCGGGACAGTTAATTTCTGGAAACACCATATATTTT. As protein: CASSPHPGQLISGNTIYF.

This chain links TRBV6-6 with TRBJ2-5; TRBD1 matches at 7 bases. V dropped 4 bases and J dropped 2; count of bases not matched to a gene: 4. Germline V gene lookup returns CDR1 MNHNY and CDR2 SVGAGI (reference sequence). The CDR3 is made up of 14 amino acids. The CDR3 DNA is TGTGCCAGCAGTTTTTCGGGACAGCAAGAGACCCAGTACTTC. This translates into CASSFSGQQETQYF.

The chain recombines TRBV10-3 with TRBJ2-7, with unresolved D. Germline lookup yields CDR1 ENHRY and CDR2 SYGVKD. The V end was cut by 7 bases, the J end by 6 bases, with 16 bases between. The CDR3 sequence is 13 residues long. CDR3 residues: CAINDSPQREQYF. The DNA of the CDR3 is TGTGCCATCAACGACTCTCCCCAACGCGAGCAGTACTTC.

This clone was counted once. CDR3 nucleotide sequence: TGTGCCAGCAGCCGAAGGGACAGCTCCTATGGCTACACCTTC. It translates to CASSRRDSSYGYTF. This chain uses TRBV14 with TRBJ1-2, with 7 bases matching TRBD1. CDR3 length: 14 residues. The V and J ends lost 4 bases and 4 bases, in that order; junction bases with no gene match: 6. Germline V gene data show CDR1 as SGHDN and CDR2 as FVKESK.

This rearrangement joins TRBV14 to TRBJ1-6; 8 nucleotides align to TRBD1. The CDR3 runs to 13 residues. J lost 17 bases, V lost 1 base, and 7 bases had no gene match. The germline V gene has CDR1 SGHDN and CDR2 FVKESK. The CDR3: CASSQVAPGQVHF. The CDR3 coding sequence is TGTGCCAGCAGCCAAGTCGCCCCGGGACAGGTCCACTTT. Using reference TRBV14 and TRBJ1-6 for the parts outside the CDR3, the full variable domain is EAGVTQFPSHSVIEKGQTVTLRCDPISGHDNLYWYRRVMGKEIKFLLHFVKESKQDESGMPNNRFLAERTGGTYSTLKVQPAELEDSGVYFCASSQVAPGQVHFGNGTRLTVT.

The gene calls are TRBV2 and TRBJ1-1; D gene unclear. The V end lost 10 bases, the J end lost 5 bases, and 14 bases lay between the germline ends. Germline CDR1 reads SNHLY; CDR2 reads FYNNEI. The CDR3 is 12 amino acids. The CDR3 nucleotides are TGTGCCACCAACGAGGGTGGAACTGAAGCTTTCTTT. It encodes CATNEGGTEAFF. Based on the CDR3 plus reference TRBV2 and TRBJ1-1, the full variable domain is EPEVTQTPSHQVTQMGQEVILRCVPISNHLYFYWYRQILGQKVEFLVSFYNNEISEKSEIFDDQFSVERPDGSNFTLKIRSTKLEDSAMYFCATNEGGTEAFFGQGTRLTVV.

This chain uses TRBV30 with TRBJ1-2, with TRBD1 as a possible D gene (6 bases). Germline CDR1 reads GTSNPN; CDR2 reads SVGIG (reference sequence). The CDR3 has 13 amino acids. V shed 0 bases and J shed 6 bases, with 11 bases lying between them. The CDR3 reads CAWSVLRGNGYTF. CDR3 coding DNA: TGTGCCTGGAGTGTACTCAGGGGCAATGGCTACACCTTC.

V gene TRBV4-2 combines with J gene TRBJ2-1, with 9 bases fitting TRBD1. The length of the CDR3 is 15 residues. Trimming cost V 0 bases and J 5 bases; bases outside gene matches: 2. Germline CDR1 reads LGHNA; CDR2 reads YNFKEQ. Here the CDR3 reads CASSQEGQGNNEQFF. The CDR3 DNA follows: TGTGCCAGCAGCCAAGAGGGACAGGGAAACAATGAGCAGTTCTTC.

V is TRBV29-1 and J is TRBJ2-7; 9 nucleotides match TRBD2. Germline CDR1 SQVTM, CDR2 ANQGSEA. With 4 bases clipped from V and 5 bases from J, the junction kept 9 bases outside the gene matches. There are 14 residues in the CDR3. CDR3 DNA: TGCAGCGTTGGGTCGGGACTAGCTGTTGACGAGCAGTACTTC. This sequence encodes CSVGSGLAVDEQYF.

J is TRBJ2-5 and V is TRBV18; D gene uncertain. The CDR3 has 13 amino acids. In germline, CDR1 is KGHSH, CDR2 LQKENI. Deletions cut 1 base from V and 5 bases from J, with 8 bases between. CDR3 DNA sequence: TGTGCCAGCTCACCACGGCTTCAGGAGACCCAGTACTTC. Its translation is CASSPRLQETQYF.

This clone was detected ten times or more. V is TRBV27 and J is TRBJ1-2; D might be TRBD1 (5 bases). From germline, CDR1 is MNHEY and CDR2 SMNVEV (reference sequence). The CDR3 is made up of 15 amino acids. The V gene lost 2 bases and the J gene lost 2 bases, with 12 bases spanning the gap. The CDR3 DNA sequence: TGTGCCAGCAGTTTAAGGCAGGGAACCAACTATGGCTACACCTTC. It encodes CASSLRQGTNYGYTF.

The J gene is TRBJ2-1, the V gene TRBV29-1, with TRBD2 matching 8 bases. The CDR3 is 13 residues long. The ends lost 4 bases at V and 8 bases at J; junction bases unmatched: 7. Germline loops: CDR1 SQVTM, CDR2 ANQGSEA. The CDR3 DNA is TGCAGCGTTGTACGACTAGCGAACGATGAGCAGTTCTTC. Protein sequence: CSVVRLANDEQFF.

The chain joins TRBV7-2 to TRBJ2-2, with a tentative D call TRBD2 (6 bases). The CDR3 length is 16 residues. Germline lookup yields CDR1 SGHTA and CDR2 FQGNSA. Trimming stripped 5 bases from V and 4 bases from J, with 17 bases between. The CDR3 DNA sequence: TGTGCCAGCAGCCCCCGACTAGGCCGGGGCACCGGGGAGCTGTTTTTT. Translated: CASSPRLGRGTGELFF.

This clone was counted once. This CDR3 is CASSKWSWDSQETQYF. The CDR3 nucleotides are TGTGCCAGCAGCAAGTGGTCGTGGGACAGCCAAGAGACCCAGTACTTC. This chain uses TRBV21-1 with TRBJ2-5; TRBD1, as called in the table, went unchecked against the DNA. TRBV21-1 is tagged as a pseudogene. CDR3 length equals 16 residues.

This chain links TRBV19 with TRBJ2-1; a weak D match, TRBD2 (6 bases). The V and J ends lost 1 base and 5 bases respectively, with 12 bases between them. Germline-derived CDR1 and CDR2 are LNHDA and SQIVND (reference sequence). The CDR3 is 15 amino acids. The CDR3 bases are TGTGCCAGTAGTATAGGGGGAGGACGTAACAATGAGCAGTTCTTC. This translates into CASSIGGGRNNEQFF. The full variable domain, in which reference TRBV19 and TRBJ2-1 provide the parts outside the CDR3, is DGGITQSPKYLFRKEGQNVTLSCEQNLNHDAMYWYRQDPGQGLRLIYYSQIVNDFQKGDIAEGYSVSREKKESFPLTVTSAQKNPTAFYLCASSIGGGRNNEQFFGPGTRLTVL.

The chain combines TRBV6-5 with TRBJ1-6, with TRBD1 matching 8 bases. V shed 7 bases and J 3 bases; nucleotides not matched to a gene: 5. The CDR3 loop spans 15 amino acids. The germline V gene has CDR1 MNHEY and CDR2 SVGAGI. The CDR3 bases are TGTGCCAGCAATACAGGGGGGAACTATAATTCACCCCTCCACTTT. Protein sequence: CASNTGGNYNSPLHF.

V gene TRBV6-1 combines with J gene TRBJ1-2; 9 bases fit TRBD1. Trimming at V came to 2 bases and at J to 0 bases, leaving 4 bases not matched to a gene. From germline, CDR1 is MNHNS and CDR2 SASEGT. CDR3 length: 16 amino acids. The CDR3 loop reads CASSEWGQGANYGYTF. In nucleotides, the CDR3 is TGTGCCAGCAGTGAATGGGGACAGGGAGCTAACTATGGCTACACCTTC.

V gene TRBV28 combines with J gene TRBJ2-6; D call uncertain. The CDR3 contains 14 residues. The V end was cut by 2 bases, the J end by 1 base, with 3 bases between. CDR1 MDHEN and CDR2 SYDVKM come from the germline V gene. The CDR3 bases are TGTGCCAGCAGTTTAACTTCTGGGGCCAACGTCCTGACTTTC. Translation gives CASSLTSGANVLTF.

The rearrangement uses TRBV6-1 and TRBJ2-7; TRBD1 aligns across 7 bases. CDR3 length equals 14 residues. Germline V gene lookup returns CDR1 MNHNS and CDR2 SASEGT. Trimming took 1 base from V and 6 from J; bases not matched to a gene: 6. The chain's CDR3 is CASSEDRGFGEQYF. Written as DNA, the CDR3 is TGTGCCAGCAGTGAAGACAGGGGCTTCGGCGAGCAGTACTTC.

V usage is TRBV6-2 or TRBV6-3 and J usage is TRBJ2-3; perhaps TRBD1 as D (5 bases). Germline V lookup: CDR1 MNHEY, CDR2 SVGEGT. Between the trimmed V and J ends, which lost 2 bases and 7 bases, there was a span of 10 bases. The CDR3 is made up of 13 amino acids. The CDR3 spells CASSYVPGYTQYF. The CDR3 nucleotides are TGTGCCAGCAGTTACGTTCCAGGGTATACGCAGTATTTT.